This TCR beta chain is from a study of esophageal squamous cell carcinoma under preoperative chemotherapy (dated by TCRdb to the late 2010s). About the investigation overall: TCR repertoires were profiled in both peripheral blood T cells and tumor-infiltrating lymphocytes. The effects of paclitaxel-nedaplatin chemotherapy on T-cell receptor repertoires in patients with esophageal squamous cell carcinoma were assessed. The cohort comprised 4 or 5 patients with primary esophageal squamous cell carcinoma. Repertoires from samples obtained before paclitaxel-nedaplatin therapy were compared with repertoires from samples obtained after paclitaxel-nedaplatin therapy.

As to this clonotype: The antigen it recognizes is unknown. Within one base of it there is no much larger clone, and no base qualities were kept.

Libraries were made using PCR. Sequencer: HiSeq X Ten. High-throughput sequencing was used to characterize the TCR repertoires. The public sequencing data were trimmed at Q25 with fastp and processed into clonotypes with MiXCR by TCRdb, which kept only in-frame beta chains. Every entry covers one CDR3 protein and lists the most common genes and DNA from its rows. In this sample the table shows 10,000 to 15,000 distinct CDR3 sequences, approximately 54% of which occur a single time. Approximately 16% of the sample lies in the top ten. Taken from the germline V gene, the CDR1 and CDR2 loops are SGHVS and FQNEAQ. Including cysteine and phenylalanine, the CDR3 has 17 amino acids. Only the CDR3 DNA is retained, 51 bases long and in frame from the first base. In light of the paper, this sample's time point label describes: before preoperative PTX-NDP chemotherapy. Patients received paclitaxel-nedaplatin as preoperative chemotherapy before surgery.

Study-wide findings and limitations: Paclitaxel-nedaplatin therapy caused immediate and substantial changes in clonotype frequency, and abundant clones were more likely to contract than to amplify. Only four or five patients with esophageal squamous cell carcinoma were analyzed, making for a small cohort. Post-treatment tumor-infiltrating lymphocytes appeared partly derived from peripheral T cells migrating into the tumor, not solely from local clonal changes. TCR diversity increased significantly in peripheral T cells after chemotherapy, but not in tumor-infiltrating lymphocytes.

The chain is assembled from TRBV7-8 and TRBJ2-5; 9 bases in the junction line up with TRBD2. The tail of the sequence fits TRBJ2-7 better, so the J call may be wrong. The source of this sequence is a human donor with esophageal squamous cell carcinoma. The donor label of this sample is uncertain. This material was acquired from a patient given preoperative chemotherapy. The CDR3 protein is CASSMGVAGAQYYEQYF. The sequenced DNA: TGTGCCAGCAGCATGGGGGTAGCGGGAGCCCAATACTACGAGCAGTACTTC.